These 8 T cell receptor beta chains came from one sample sequenced in a study of blood T cells in healthy people across ages. A second PCR, run for roughly 6 to 11 cycles, used a sample-barcoded 5' primer plus a J-beta primer mix. TCRdb re-called the 5' RACE reads with MiXCR, one entry per CDR3 protein. The table shows roughly 2 million distinct CDR3 sequences, with 49% occurring only once. Sequenced: blood. The receptors were gathered from a woman aged 40 to 50 in good health.

The chain links TRBV27 to TRBJ2-3, with D perhaps TRBD2 (6 bases). The CDR3 is 14 residues long. V lost 1 base and J lost 5, with 10 bases in between. Germline assignment: CDR1 MNHEY and CDR2 SMNVEV (reference sequence). The CDR3 protein is CASSLLGGIDTQYF. CDR3 in DNA: TGTGCCAGCAGTTTATTGGGGGGAATAGATACGCAGTATTTT.

This rearrangement joins TRBV10-3 to TRBJ2-1; TRBD2 agrees at 10 bases. Per germline, CDR1 ENHRY and CDR2 SYGVKD. J lost 8 bases, V lost 3 bases, and 13 bases had no gene match. The CDR3 has 17 residues. The CDR3 nucleotides read TGTGCCATCAGTGAAGGAAGAAGCGGGGGGGCTGGGGATGAGCAGTTCTTC. Translation: CAISEGRSGGAGDEQFF.

The rearrangement joins TRBV7-2 to TRBJ1-2, with a possible D match to TRBD1 (6 bases). Germline CDR1 SGHTA, CDR2 FQGNSA. The CDR3 is 14 residues long. V lost 4 bases and J lost 8, with 17 bases in between. CDR3 sequence (DNA): TGTGCCAGCAGCTCAAGGGACACTCGAGGCGGCTACACCTTC. Protein product: CASSSRDTRGGYTF.

The chain is built from TRBV12-3 or TRBV12-4 and TRBJ1-1, with D possibly TRBD1 on 5 matching bases. The CDR3 totals 12 residues. Trimming took 5 bases from V and 4 from J, leaving 8 bases between them. The CDR3 DNA sequence: TGTGCCAGCAGTCGACAGCCCACTGAAGCTTTCTTT. This codes for CASSRQPTEAFF.

V gene TRBV20-1 combines with J gene TRBJ1-5; 10 nucleotides align to TRBD1. The CDR3 has 16 residues. The V gene's germline CDR1 is DFQATT and CDR2 SNEGSKA (reference sequence). The V gene end was trimmed by 6 bases and the J gene end by 2 bases; junction bases not matched to a gene: 10. CDR3 region: CSAATGGLRGNQPQHF. For the CDR3, the DNA is TGCAGTGCGGCGACAGGGGGCTTGCGTGGCAATCAGCCCCAGCATTTT.

The chain carries TRBV29-1 and TRBJ1-2; no definite D call. Trimming cost V 1 base and J 7 bases, with 10 bases left between them. The CDR3 sequence is 12 residues long. From germline, CDR1 is SQVTM and CDR2 ANQGSEA. CDR3 DNA: TGCAGCGTTGAAGCTTCTCTCGCTGGCTACACCTTC. Its protein is CSVEASLAGYTF.

This sequence joins TRBV6-2 or TRBV6-3 and TRBJ2-5; 9 bases match TRBD1. The CDR3 loop spans 15 amino acids. Germline CDR1 MNHEY, CDR2 SVGEGT. The V and J ends lost 2 bases and 5 bases, in that order; junction bases with no gene match: 6. The CDR3 bases are TGTGCCAGCAGTTACGGGACAGGGAACCCGGAGACCCAGTACTTC. Residues: CASSYGTGNPETQYF.

This chain connects TRBV7-2 to TRBJ2-7, with 8 bases aligning to TRBD1. The V and J ends lost 1 base and 4 bases, in that order; junction bases with no gene match: 6. Per the germline V gene, CDR1 is SGHTA and CDR2 is FQGNSA. The CDR3 is 15 amino acids. CDR3: CASSLGQGPGYEQYF. The CDR3 nucleotides are TGTGCCAGCAGCTTAGGACAGGGGCCAGGATACGAGCAGTACTTC.